Sequencing of this T cell receptor (beta chain) was carried out in a study of shared clonotypes between healthy human individuals. The study's findings and limits: Compared with clonotypes that all four donors shared, non-shared clonotypes had lower generation probabilities.

In this sample, this clone turned up once. The antigen remains unidentified. Naive-designated CD8 cells lacked CD45RO, were positively enriched for CCR7, and omitted terminally differentiated effector memory CD45RA+ cells. Donation came from healthy HIV-negative adults that had no recent acute infections or vaccinations. Several immunoSEQ plates received, in even portions, the genomic DNA of each subset. The assay was immunoSEQ multiplex PCR, and TCRdb's table has in-frame clones only and misses some. The repertoire has 1.5 million to 2.5 million clones, approximately 95% of them found once; the top ten carry roughly 1.2%. Sequencing input: naive CD8+ T cells sorted from blood. The TCR sequence derives from a man in his late teens or twenties in good health.

This CDR3 is CASSSYSGANVLTF. CDR3 sequence (DNA): TGCGCCAGCAGCTCATACTCTGGGGCCAACGTCCTGACTTTC. The V and J genes are TRBV5-1 and TRBJ2-6; D unresolved. Trimming removed 3 bases from V and 0 bases from J, with 4 bases in between. The CDR3 consists of 14 residues. Germline loops: CDR1 SGHRS, CDR2 YFSETQ.